This TCR beta chain was obtained from a study of blood T cells in healthy people across ages. The use of a sample-barcoded 5' primer and a J-beta primer mix characterized a second PCR of about 7 to 12 cycles. TCRdb re-derived calls from the 5' RACE reads in MiXCR, one entry per CDR3 protein. The sample has 660,000 or so distinct CDR3 sequences, about 53% seen once; the top ten hold 30% to 40%. This TCR came from a man aged 55-75 years in good health. The sequenced sample was blood.

CDR3 residues: CSVSGLAVVEFF. CDR3 in DNA: TGCAGCGTCTCCGGACTAGCGGTTGTTGAGTTCTTC. This chain joins TRBV29-1 and TRBJ2-1; 10 positions agree with TRBD2. The CDR3 length is 12 residues. Germline-derived CDR1 and CDR2 are SQVTM and ANQGSEA. Unmatched junction bases numbered 10, after V lost 6 bases and J lost 14 bases.